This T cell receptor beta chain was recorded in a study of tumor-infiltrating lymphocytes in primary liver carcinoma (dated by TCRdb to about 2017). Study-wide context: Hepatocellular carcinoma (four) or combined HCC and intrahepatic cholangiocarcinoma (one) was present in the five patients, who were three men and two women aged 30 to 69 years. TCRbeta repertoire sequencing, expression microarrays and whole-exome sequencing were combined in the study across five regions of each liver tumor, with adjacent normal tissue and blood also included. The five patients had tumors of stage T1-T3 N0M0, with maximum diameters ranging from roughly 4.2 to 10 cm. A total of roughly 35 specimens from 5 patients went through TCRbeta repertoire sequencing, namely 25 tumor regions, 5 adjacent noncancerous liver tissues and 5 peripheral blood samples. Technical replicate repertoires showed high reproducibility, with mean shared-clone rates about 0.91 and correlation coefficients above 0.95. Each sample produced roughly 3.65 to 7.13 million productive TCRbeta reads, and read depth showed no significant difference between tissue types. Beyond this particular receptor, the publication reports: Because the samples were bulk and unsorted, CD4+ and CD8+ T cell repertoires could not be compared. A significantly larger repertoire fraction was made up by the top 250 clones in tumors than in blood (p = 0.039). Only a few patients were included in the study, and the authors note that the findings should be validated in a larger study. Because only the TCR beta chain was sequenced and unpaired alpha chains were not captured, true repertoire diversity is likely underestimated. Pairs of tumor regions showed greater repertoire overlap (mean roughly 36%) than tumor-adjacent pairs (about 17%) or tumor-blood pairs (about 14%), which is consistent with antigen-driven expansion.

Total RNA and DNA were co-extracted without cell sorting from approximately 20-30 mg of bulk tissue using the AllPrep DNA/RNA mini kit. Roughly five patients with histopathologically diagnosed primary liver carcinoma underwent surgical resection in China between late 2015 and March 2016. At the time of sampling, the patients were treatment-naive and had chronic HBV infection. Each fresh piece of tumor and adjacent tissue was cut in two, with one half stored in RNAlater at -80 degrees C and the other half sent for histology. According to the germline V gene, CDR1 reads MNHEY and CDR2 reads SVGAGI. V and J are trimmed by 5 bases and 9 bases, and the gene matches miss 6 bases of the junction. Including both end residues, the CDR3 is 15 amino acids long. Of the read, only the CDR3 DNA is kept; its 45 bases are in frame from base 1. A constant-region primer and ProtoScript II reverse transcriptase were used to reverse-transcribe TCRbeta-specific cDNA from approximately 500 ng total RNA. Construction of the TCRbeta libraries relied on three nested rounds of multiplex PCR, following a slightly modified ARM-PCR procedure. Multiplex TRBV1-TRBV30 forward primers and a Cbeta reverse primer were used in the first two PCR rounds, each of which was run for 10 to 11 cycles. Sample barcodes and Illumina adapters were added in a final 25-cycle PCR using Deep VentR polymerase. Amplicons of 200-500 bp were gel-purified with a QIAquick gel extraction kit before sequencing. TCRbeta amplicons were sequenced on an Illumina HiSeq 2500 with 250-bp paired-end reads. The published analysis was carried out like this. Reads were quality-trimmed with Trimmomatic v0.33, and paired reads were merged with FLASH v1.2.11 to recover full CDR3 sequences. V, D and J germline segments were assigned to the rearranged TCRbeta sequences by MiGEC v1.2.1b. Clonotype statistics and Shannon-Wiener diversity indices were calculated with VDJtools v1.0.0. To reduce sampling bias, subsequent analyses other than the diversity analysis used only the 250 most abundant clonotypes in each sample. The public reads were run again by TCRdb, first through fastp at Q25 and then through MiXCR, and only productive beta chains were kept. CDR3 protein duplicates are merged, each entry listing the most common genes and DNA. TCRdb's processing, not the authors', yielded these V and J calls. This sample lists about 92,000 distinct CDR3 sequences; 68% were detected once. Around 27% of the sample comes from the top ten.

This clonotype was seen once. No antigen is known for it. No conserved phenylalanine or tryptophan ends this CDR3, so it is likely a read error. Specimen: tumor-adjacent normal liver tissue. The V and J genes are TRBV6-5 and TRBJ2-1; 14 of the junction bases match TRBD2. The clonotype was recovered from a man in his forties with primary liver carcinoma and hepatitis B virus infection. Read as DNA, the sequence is TGTGCCAGCAGTCCGGGACTAGCGGGAGTCAGTGAGCAGTTCTTA. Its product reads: CASSPGLAGVSEQFL.